The sequence of this TCR beta chain was determined in a study of immune evolution from preneoplasia to lung adenocarcinoma. Study outcomes and limitations: Normal lung had highest clonality; later lesions appeared denser, more diverse. Top clone share appeared to fall from AAH through AIS, MIA, adenocarcinoma.

Histologic diagnosis was independently verified by two lung pathologists. Germline CDR1 is MGHRA and CDR2 is YSYEKL. This CDR3 spans 17 amino acids. J lost 3 bases, V lost 4 bases, and 13 bases had no gene match. Clones were read by immunoSEQ multiplex PCR, and TCRdb kept only the in-frame ones, dropping some. The table shows roughly 6,600 clones, with around four fifths occurring only once. On this clone itself: Its specificity is not known.

The source is a person in their sixties or seventies with lung adenocarcinoma. The V call is TRBV4-1, the J call TRBJ2-7; 9 bases agree with TRBD1. Sample: FFPE adjacent normal lung tissue. This CDR3 reads CASSPRGSGTGNYEQYF. The CDR3 DNA follows: TGCGCCAGCAGCCCCCGGGGGTCGGGGACAGGGAACTACGAGCAGTACTTC.